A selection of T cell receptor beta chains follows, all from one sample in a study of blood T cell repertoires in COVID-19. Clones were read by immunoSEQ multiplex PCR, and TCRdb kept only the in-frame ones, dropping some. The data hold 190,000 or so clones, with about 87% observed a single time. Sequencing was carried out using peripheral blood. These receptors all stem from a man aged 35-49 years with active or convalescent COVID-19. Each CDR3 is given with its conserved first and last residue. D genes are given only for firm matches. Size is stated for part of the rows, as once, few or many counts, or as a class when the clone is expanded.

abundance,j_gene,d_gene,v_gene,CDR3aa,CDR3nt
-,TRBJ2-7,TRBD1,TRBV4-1,CASSQVGQGVYEQYF,TGCGCCAGCAGCCAAGTCGGGCAGGGGGTCTACGAGCAGTACTTC
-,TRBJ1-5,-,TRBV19,CASSMIDNTALHQPQHF,TGTGCCAGTAGTATGATCGACAACACTGCCCTACATCAGCCCCAGCATTTT
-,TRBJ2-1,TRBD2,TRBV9,CASSVSPSWGGDNEQFF,TGTGCCAGCAGCGTATCCCCCTCATGGGGGGGGGACAATGAGCAGTTCTTC
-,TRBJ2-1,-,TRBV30,CAWSALRGPLRGSYNEQFF,TGTGCCTGGAGTGCCCTACGGGGACCTCTCCGGGGGTCATACAATGAGCAGTTCTTC
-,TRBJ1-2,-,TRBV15,CATSRDLESNYGYTF,TGTGCCACCAGCAGAGATCTGGAGAGCAACTATGGCTACACCTTC
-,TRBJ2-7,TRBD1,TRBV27,CASSLGQAAKEQYF,TGTGCCAGCAGTTTGGGACAGGCTGCCAAGGAGCAGTACTTC
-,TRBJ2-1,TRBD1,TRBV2,CASSATRDRNYNEQFF,TGTGCCAGCAGTGCAACCCGGGACAGGAACTACAATGAGCAGTTCTTC
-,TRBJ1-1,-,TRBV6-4,CASSVGDRSAETEAFF,TGTGCCAGCAGTGTAGGAGACAGATCTGCGGAAACTGAAGCTTTCTTT
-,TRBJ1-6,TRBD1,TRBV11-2,CASSSRPGQGTSPLHF,TGTGCCAGCAGCTCGAGACCGGGACAGGGTACTTCACCCCTCCACTTT
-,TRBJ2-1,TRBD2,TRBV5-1,CASSHPGRGKIGNEQFF,TGCGCCAGCAGCCACCCTGGGCGGGGGAAAATAGGGAATGAGCAGTTCTTC
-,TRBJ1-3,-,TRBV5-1,CASSPPGDSGNTIYF,TGCGCCAGCAGCCCCCCAGGGGACTCTGGAAACACCATATATTTT
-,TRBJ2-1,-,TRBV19,CASDLQSFVNEQFF,TGTGCCAGTGATCTACAGTCATTCGTTAATGAGCAGTTCTTC
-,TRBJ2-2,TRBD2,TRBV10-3,CAIRETSTSANTGELFF,TGTGCCATCAGGGAGACTAGCACCAGCGCGAACACCGGGGAGCTGTTTTTT
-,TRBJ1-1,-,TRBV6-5,CASSTEPNTEAFF,TGTGCCAGCAGTACTGAACCAAACACTGAAGCTTTCTTT
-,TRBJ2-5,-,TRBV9,CASSVGQGNQETQYF,TGTGCCAGCAGCGTAGGCCAGGGGAACCAAGAGACCCAGTACTTC
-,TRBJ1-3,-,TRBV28,CASSLQPTGRNTIYF,TGTGCCAGCAGTTTACAACCAACAGGGAGAAACACCATATATTTT
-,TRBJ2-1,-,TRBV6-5,CASSYSRSYNEQFF,TGTGCCAGCAGTTACTCCAGATCCTACAATGAGCAGTTCTTC
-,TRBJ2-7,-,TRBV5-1,CASSKGTGQTYEQYF,TGCGCCAGCAGTAAGGGTACAGGCCAGACCTACGAGCAGTACTTC
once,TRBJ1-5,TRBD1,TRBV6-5,CASKLSGGGNQPQHF,TGTGCCAGTAAACTATCAGGGGGCGGGAATCAGCCCCAGCATTTT
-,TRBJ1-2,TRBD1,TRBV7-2,CASSSTSTGVGYTF,TGTGCCAGCAGCTCCACCTCGACAGGGGTTGGCTACACCTTC
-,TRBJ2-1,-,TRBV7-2,CASSSPGLSRDEQFF,TGTGCCAGCAGCTCGCCTGGACTGTCCCGGGATGAGCAGTTCTTC
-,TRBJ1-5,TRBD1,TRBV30,CAWSAPFEGGYNQPQHF,TGTGCCTGGAGTGCCCCCTTTGAAGGGGGCTACAATCAGCCCCAGCATTTT
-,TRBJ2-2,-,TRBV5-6,CASSSRITGELFF,TGTGCCAGCAGCTCCAGGATCACCGGGGAGCTGTTTTTT
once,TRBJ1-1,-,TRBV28,CASSPSIDSEAFF,TGTGCCAGCAGTCCCTCCATTGACTCTGAAGCTTTCTTT
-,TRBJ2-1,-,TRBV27,CASSGPAGASGEQFF,TGTGCCAGCAGCGGTCCCGCGGGGGCCTCGGGGGAGCAGTTCTTC
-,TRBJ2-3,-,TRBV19,CASSIVDPAARTDTQYF,TGTGCCAGTAGTATAGTAGACCCAGCGGCTCGCACAGATACGCAGTATTTT
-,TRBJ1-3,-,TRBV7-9,CASSLERGNAFGNTIYF,TGTGCCAGCAGCTTAGAACGGGGGAATGCTTTTGGAAACACCATATATTTT
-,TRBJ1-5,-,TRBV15,CATSRVGRGNQPQHF,TGTGCCACCAGCAGAGTAGGGAGGGGCAATCAGCCCCAGCATTTT
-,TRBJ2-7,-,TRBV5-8,CASSLWRSSYEQYF,TGTGCCAGCAGCTTGTGGCGGAGCTCCTACGAGCAGTACTTC
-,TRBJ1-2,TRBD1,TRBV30,CAWSRDRNYGYTF,TGTGCCTGGAGCCGGGACAGGAACTATGGCTACACCTTC